The clone carrying this TCR beta chain occurred once. V lost 3 bases to trimming and J lost 0 bases, with 24 bases between them. Looked up from germline, CDR1 is LNHDA and CDR2 is SQIVND (reference sequence). CDR3 size: 20 residues. Tumor tissue was taken before any definitive surgery or chemotherapy was given. The method was immunoSEQ multiplex PCR; TCRdb's version includes in-frame clones alone and lacks a portion of them. The data show 5,500 to 6,500 clones, around 79% seen once. The sample comes from a study of high-grade serous ovarian cancer treatment subgroups. The chain recombines TRBV19 with TRBJ2-1; no reliable D call. Sequencing used tumor tissue. The receptor was derived from a human donor with high-grade serous ovarian cancer. The CDR3 sequence is CASSMRSRSFGGRSYNEQFF. The DNA for the CDR3 is TGTGCCAGTAGTATGAGGTCCCGGAGTTTCGGCGGACGCTCCTACAATGAGCAGTTCTTC. Full variable domain (outside the CDR3, taken from reference TRBV19 and TRBJ2-1): DGGITQSPKYLFRKEGQNVTLSCEQNLNHDAMYWYRQDPGQGLRLIYYSQIVNDFQKGDIAEGYSVSREKKESFPLTVTSAQKNPTAFYLCASSMRSRSFGGRSYNEQFFGPGTRLTVL.